These 26 T cell receptor beta chains share one sample of origin, sequenced in a study of shared clonotypes between healthy human individuals. Terminally differentiated effector memory CD45RA+ cells were left out of the naive CD8 fraction, which was CD45RO-negative and positively selected for CCR7. Repertoires were generated with immunoSEQ multiplex PCR, while TCRdb's copy carries only in-frame clones and drops some. The sample contains some 2,000,000 clones, about 95% of which appear only once. The sample consisted of naive CD8+ T cells sorted from blood. These receptors all come from a man between 18 and 35 years old in good health.

V is TRBV4-3 and J is TRBJ2-7; TRBD2 aligns across 8 bases. Germline V gene sequence: CDR1 LGHNA, CDR2 YSLEER. Losses at the gene ends were 0 bases for V and 3 bases for J; bases not matched to a gene: 7. CDR3 length: 16 amino acids. The CDR3 DNA follows: TGCGCCAGCAGCCAAGAGGCAGCGGGAGACTTCTACGAGCAGTACTTC. This gives the protein CASSQEAAGDFYEQYF.

In the case of this clone: Other DNA sequences from this sample encode an identical CDR3 as well. The chain uses TRBV27 and TRBJ2-7, with TRBD1 matching 7 bases. The germline V gene encodes CDR1 MNHEY and CDR2 SMNVEV (reference sequence). The junction had 6 bases not matched to a gene; V was cut back by 6 bases and J by 1 base. The CDR3 extends over 14 amino acids. In DNA, the CDR3 is TGTGCCAGCAGCCCCGGGACAGCTTCCTACGAGCAGTACTTC. Protein sequence: CASSPGTASYEQYF.

V is TRBV28 and J is TRBJ2-5, with 8 bases lining up with TRBD1. With V trimmed by 2 bases and J by 0 bases, 5 bases remained unmatched. Per the germline V gene, CDR1 is MDHEN and CDR2 is SYDVKM. There are 16 residues in the CDR3. CDR3 DNA sequence: TGTGCCAGCAGTTTACCTGGACAGGGATACCAAGAGACCCAGTACTTC. Translated, it gives CASSLPGQGYQETQYF.

V and J are TRBV4-1 and TRBJ2-5, with TRBD2 matching 8 bases. Trimming took 0 bases from V and 5 from J; bases not matched to a gene: 5. This CDR3 has 15 residues. Germline CDR1 and CDR2: MGHRA and YSYEKL. This CDR3 reads CASSQDGGGYETQYF. The CDR3 nucleotides are TGCGCCAGCAGCCAAGACGGCGGGGGGTACGAGACCCAGTACTTC.

The chain carries TRBV30 and TRBJ2-7; the D gene could be TRBD1 or TRBD2 (6 bases each). CDR1 GTSNPN and CDR2 SVGIG come from the germline V gene (reference sequence). Trimming stripped 8 bases from V and 3 bases from J, with 17 bases between. The CDR3 is 13 amino acids. The CDR3 here is CAGVGGNGYEQYF. The CDR3 DNA reads as TGTGCCGGGGTAGGGGGGAACGGCTACGAGCAGTACTTC.

The chain employs TRBV5-1 and TRBJ1-1; D might be TRBD1 (5 bases). Germline V lookup: CDR1 SGHRS, CDR2 YFSETQ. V was trimmed by 2 bases and J by 1 base, leaving 15 bases between them. The CDR3 is made up of 16 amino acids. The CDR3 nucleotides are TGCGCCAGCAGCTTCGACAGCGGGAACAAGAACACTGAAGCTTTCTTT. Translating it yields CASSFDSGNKNTEAFF.

The chain couples TRBV27 to TRBJ2-5; 14 bases fit TRBD2. This CDR3 has 16 residues. J gave up 1 base and V 6 bases, and 4 bases lay outside the gene matches. Looked up from germline, CDR1 is MNHEY and CDR2 is SMNVEV (reference sequence). CDR3 bases: TGTGCCAGCAGCCCGACTAGCGGGAGGGCCCAAGAGACCCAGTACTTC. Protein: CASSPTSGRAQETQYF.

On this clone: At one end, the junction sequence differs from germline, possibly due to a read error. The gene calls are TRBV25-1 and TRBJ1-1; a possible D gene is TRBD1 (6 bases). CDR1 is MGHDK, CDR2 SYGVNS, per germline. The length of the CDR3 is 13 residues. The CDR3 nucleotides are TGTGCCAGCAGTTCCCAGGGGAACGCTGAAGCTTTCTTT. Protein sequence: CASSSQGNAEAFF.

The chain has TRBV23-1 and TRBJ1-4, with no clear D. TRBV23-1 is annotated as an ORF whose role is uncertain. This CDR3 has 17 residues. The V and J ends lost 0 bases and 0 bases respectively, with 11 bases between them. CDR3 DNA: TGCGCCAGCAGTCAATCGGACTACAGAACAACTAATGAAAAACTGTTTTTT. It codes for CASSQSDYRTTNEKLFF.

The V call is TRBV11-2, the J call TRBJ2-2, with D tentatively TRBD1 (6 bases). This CDR3 spans 17 amino acids. V lost 1 base to trimming and J lost 5 bases, with 17 bases between them. Germline V gene data show CDR1 as SGHAT and CDR2 as FQNNGV. CDR3 nucleotides: TGTGCCAGCAGCTTAGTTGGCGCAGGGGCGATAACCGGGGAGCTGTTTTTT. This codes for CASSLVGAGAITGELFF.

This chain joins TRBV6-5 and TRBJ2-3; D uncertain. Germline values: CDR1 MNHEY, CDR2 SVGAGI. This CDR3 is 15 amino acids long. Trimming removed 5 bases at V and 0 bases at J, with 12 bases between. For the CDR3, the DNA is TGTGCCAGCAGTACCGATTTCAGTAGCACAGATACGCAGTATTTT. Protein: CASSTDFSSTDTQYF.

The chain recombines TRBV7-9 with TRBJ1-2; D call uncertain. The CDR3 is 13 residues long. CDR1 is SEHNR and CDR2 is FQNEAQ in the germline V gene (reference sequence). With 11 bases removed from V and 4 bases from J, the gap between germline ends came to 17 bases. DNA for the CDR3: TGTGCCGGACGGAGGGAGGCTATCTATGGCTACACCTTC. This sequence encodes CAGRREAIYGYTF.

The chain is built from TRBV4-3 and TRBJ1-1; D is undetermined. Per germline, CDR1 LGHNA and CDR2 YSLEER. The CDR3 has 15 amino acids. Trimming cost V 0 bases and J 4 bases, with 12 bases left between them. The CDR3 coding sequence is TGCGCCAGCAGCCAAGATCTTGGCAGTCCCACTGAAGCTTTCTTT. It yields the protein CASSQDLGSPTEAFF.

V is TRBV9 and J is TRBJ1-1; possible D gene TRBD1, 6 bases. CDR3 size: 15 residues. V lost 6 bases and J lost 3, with 18 bases in between. CDR1 and CDR2 (germline): SGDLS, YYNGEE. The CDR3 here is CASTRTGRGDTEAFF. DNA of the CDR3: TGTGCCAGCACCCGAACAGGGCGAGGGGACACTGAAGCTTTCTTT. The entire variable domain, with the rest obtained from reference TRBV9 and TRBJ1-1, is as follows: DSGVTQTPKHLITATGQRVTLRCSPRSGDLSVYWYQQSLDQGLQFLIQYYNGEERAKGNILERFSAQQFPDLHSELNLSSLELGDSALYFCASTRTGRGDTEAFFGQGTRLTVV.

Regarding this clone: Other DNA sequences in this sample translate to the same CDR3. The gene calls are TRBV4-3 and TRBJ2-5; 8 nucleotides line up with TRBD2. Germline values: CDR1 LGHNA, CDR2 YSLEER. J was trimmed by 2 bases and V by 2 bases; bases with no gene match: 4. The CDR3 contains 15 residues. The CDR3 loop is CASSQLLAAQETQYF. The CDR3 nucleotides read TGCGCCAGCAGCCAATTACTAGCGGCTCAAGAGACCCAGTACTTC.

The chain joins TRBV7-9 to TRBJ2-5; 8 nucleotides line up with TRBD1. The CDR3 contains 15 residues. The V segment lost 2 bases and the J segment 7 bases; nucleotides outside the gene matches: 9. Per germline, CDR1 SEHNR and CDR2 FQNEAQ (reference sequence). The chain's CDR3 is CASSLIPGGEVTQYF. CDR3 nucleotide sequence: TGTGCCAGCAGCTTAATTCCAGGGGGCGAGGTGACCCAGTACTTC.

The rearrangement uses TRBV5-1 and TRBJ1-1; D is uncertain. Per the germline V gene, CDR1 is SGHRS and CDR2 is YFSETQ. The V end was cut by 0 bases, the J end by 4 bases, with 13 bases between. The CDR3 contains 15 residues. The CDR3 coding sequence is TGCGCCAGCAGCTTGGCGGCAGGCATTGGCACTGAAGCTTTCTTT. Translated, it gives CASSLAAGIGTEAFF.

The chain joins TRBV2 to TRBJ2-3, with TRBD1 matching 7 bases. CDR3 size: 17 residues. With 0 bases clipped from V and 5 bases from J, the junction kept 11 bases outside the gene matches. Germline V gene data show CDR1 as SNHLY and CDR2 as FYNNEI. DNA for the CDR3: TGTGCCAGCAGTGAAGCGTGGGTACAGGGGTCGGGAGATACGCAGTATTTT. As protein: CASSEAWVQGSGDTQYF.

In its sample, this clone was seen a few times. The genes are TRBV4-3 and TRBJ1-2, with a weak D call TRBD1 (5 bases). This CDR3 is built from 13 residues. Germline lookup yields CDR1 LGHNA and CDR2 YSLEER. V was trimmed by 5 bases and J by 2 bases, leaving 9 bases between them. Here the CDR3 DNA reads TGCGCCAGCAGCGAGGGGCAGAACTATGGCTACACCTTC. Its protein product is CASSEGQNYGYTF.

As concerns this clone: This specimen includes other DNA sequences encoding the same CDR3. The chain employs TRBV27 and TRBJ2-7; D perhaps matches TRBD2 (6 bases). The ends were cut back, 3 bases at V and 0 bases at J, with 9 bases in the middle. Germline-derived CDR1 and CDR2 are MNHEY and SMNVEV (reference sequence). The CDR3 spans 14 residues. CDR3 region: CASSFFGGSYEQYF. CDR3 DNA: TGTGCCAGCAGTTTTTTCGGGGGCTCCTACGAGCAGTACTTC.

The genes are TRBV4-1 and TRBJ2-7; 7 nucleotides agree with TRBD1. V shed 0 bases, J shed 6 bases, and the junction held 5 bases outside the gene matches. This CDR3 has 14 amino acids. Germline CDR1 is MGHRA and CDR2 is YSYEKL. The CDR3 reads CASSQEQGLGEQYF. CDR3 bases: TGCGCCAGCAGCCAAGAACAGGGGCTGGGCGAGCAGTACTTC.

The genes are TRBV28 and TRBJ2-7, with D tentatively TRBD2 (6 bases). Trimming cost V 3 bases and J 3 bases, with 21 bases left between them. Germline V gene data show CDR1 as MDHEN and CDR2 as SYDVKM. The CDR3 length is 17 residues. CDR3 coding DNA: TGTGCCAGCAGTTTGACCCTCGGAGGGCAGGAGAGCTACGAGCAGTACTTC. Encoded protein: CASSLTLGGQESYEQYF. The variable domain in full, with the rest retrieved from reference TRBV28 and TRBJ2-7, is DVKVTQSSRYLVKRTGEKVFLECVQDMDHENMFWYRQDPGLGLRLIYFSYDVKMKEKGDIPEGYSVSREKKERFSLILESASTNQTSMYLCASSLTLGGQESYEQYFGPGTRLTVT.

Points on this clone: Other DNA sequences of this sample code for an identical CDR3. V and J are TRBV6-5 and TRBJ1-6, with D possibly matching TRBD1 (5 bases). The CDR3 spans 14 residues. The ends were cut back, 0 bases at V and 8 bases at J, with 8 bases in the middle. Per the germline V gene, CDR1 is MNHEY and CDR2 is SVGAGI. The CDR3 reads CASSYSEGYSPLHF. CDR3 in DNA: TGTGCCAGCAGTTACTCGGAGGGGTATTCACCCCTCCACTTT.

Turning to this clone: The same CDR3 also results from other DNA sequences found in this sample. The genes are TRBV19 and TRBJ1-5; D remains unclear. Germline values: CDR1 LNHDA, CDR2 SQIVND (reference sequence). Trimming cost V 2 bases and J 0 bases, with 5 bases left between them. The CDR3 length is 14 residues. The CDR3 sequence: CASSIWDSNQPQHF. CDR3 DNA sequence: TGTGCCAGTAGTATATGGGATAGCAATCAGCCCCAGCATTTT.

About this clone itself: Other DNA sequences in the sample encode the same CDR3. The chain employs TRBV4-3 and TRBJ2-1, with TRBD2 matching 10 bases. CDR3 size: 16 residues. Germline V gene lookup returns CDR1 LGHNA and CDR2 YSLEER. V lost 3 bases, J lost 4 bases, and 6 bases stayed unmatched. CDR3 sequence (DNA): TGCGCCAGCAGCCAGGATTCTAGCGGGAGTTACAATGAGCAGTTCTTC. Translating it yields CASSQDSSGSYNEQFF.

This clone has more than one count but fewer than ten. The V call is TRBV6-1, the J call TRBJ1-1, with D perhaps TRBD1 (5 bases). The germline V gene encodes CDR1 MNHNS and CDR2 SASEGT. Trimming removed 2 bases from V and 5 bases from J, with 18 bases in between. CDR3 size: 16 residues. CDR3 nucleotides: TGTGCCAGCAGTGAATGGGCCGGTGAGGGGTGGACTGAAGCTTTCTTT. It translates to CASSEWAGEGWTEAFF.